The 21 T cell receptor beta chains below were found in one sample sequenced in a study of cytomegalovirus exposure and HLA in healthy donors. The PCR had 60 Vbeta and 13 Jbeta primers. TCRdb keeps only in-frame clones here, not all; method: immunoSEQ multiplex PCR. The sample lists about 160,000 clones, 70% to 85% occurring once. The source material was PBMCs. Every receptor here comes from a middle-aged man in good health and CMV-seropositive.

The V call is TRBV11-3, the J call TRBJ2-1, with 7 bases fitting TRBD1. The CDR3 sequence is 17 residues long. Per the germline V gene, CDR1 is SGHNT and CDR2 is YENEEA. J gave up 7 bases and V 1 base, and 13 bases lay outside the gene matches. CDR3 loop: CASSLARGDRAQNEQFF. In DNA, the CDR3 is TGTGCCAGCAGCTTAGCTCGGGGAGACAGGGCTCAAAATGAGCAGTTCTTC.

V usage is TRBV6-5 and J usage is TRBJ2-7; D is unclear. This CDR3 spans 12 amino acids. Trimming shortened V by 4 bases and J by 3 bases, and 7 bases separated the two germline ends. The germline V gene encodes CDR1 MNHEY and CDR2 SVGAGI. The CDR3 bases are TGTGCCAGCAGTTCCCAGAACTACGAGCAGTACTTC. Translation gives CASSSQNYEQYF.

The chain has TRBV4-1 and TRBJ2-4, with 9 bases aligning to TRBD2. V dropped 0 bases and J dropped 8; count of bases not matched to a gene: 2. Germline CDR1 MGHRA, CDR2 YSYEKL. The CDR3 runs 14 residues. CDR3 DNA sequence: TGCGCCAGCAGCCAAGAGGGGACTAGCTACATTCAGTACTTC. It translates to CASSQEGTSYIQYF.

V and J are TRBV5-1 and TRBJ1-6; D gene ambiguous. V was shortened by 0 bases and J by 2 bases, with 15 bases between the two germline ends. This CDR3 spans 18 amino acids. Germline loops: CDR1 SGHRS, CDR2 YFSETQ. CDR3 residues: CASSLGVNLKTYNSPLHF. The CDR3 DNA follows: TGCGCCAGCAGCTTGGGAGTCAATCTTAAAACCTATAATTCACCCCTCCACTTT.

This clone has only one observation. This chain connects TRBV19 to TRBJ2-1; 11 bases agree with TRBD2. Germline lookup yields CDR1 LNHDA and CDR2 SQIVND (reference sequence). This CDR3 has 14 residues. The ends lost 6 bases at V and 7 bases at J; junction bases unmatched: 5. CDR3 sequence reads: CASRVAGGQNEQFF. The DNA of the CDR3 is TGTGCCAGTAGGGTAGCGGGGGGGCAGAATGAGCAGTTCTTC.

This chain connects TRBV5-5 to TRBJ2-5; D is possibly TRBD1 (6 bases). The V end lost 1 base, the J end lost 5 bases, and 15 bases lay between the germline ends. The germline CDR1 and CDR2 sequences are SGHKS and YYEKEE (reference sequence). The CDR3 consists of 15 residues. CDR3 region: CASSLSGAKGETQYF. CDR3 nucleotide sequence: TGTGCCAGCAGCTTGTCAGGGGCGAAGGGGGAGACCCAGTACTTC.

This chain connects TRBV5-4 to TRBJ2-3; TRBD2 is a possible D gene (7 bases). Trimming removed 0 bases at V and 2 bases at J, with 13 bases between. Germline V gives CDR1 SGHNT, CDR2 YYREEE (reference sequence). This CDR3 has 16 amino acids. CDR3 protein: CASSLGQGTITDTQYF. The CDR3 DNA sequence: TGTGCCAGCAGCTTGGGCCAGGGGACTATCACAGATACGCAGTATTTT.

This chain uses TRBV6-6 with TRBJ1-5; D unresolved. Trimming stripped 2 bases from V and 3 bases from J, with 5 bases between. Germline CDR1 reads MNHNY; CDR2 reads SVGAGI (reference sequence). The CDR3 is 13 residues long. CDR3 in DNA: TGTGCCAGCAGTTACGTAGACAATCAGCCCCAGCATTTT. This encodes CASSYVDNQPQHF.

This clone was seen only once. The rearrangement uses TRBV6-5 and TRBJ1-2; 7 bases fit TRBD1. Germline CDR1 and CDR2: MNHEY and SVGAGI. J was trimmed by 7 bases and V by 4 bases; bases with no gene match: 15. The CDR3 contains 16 residues. This chain's CDR3 is CASSSGPRGRGSGYTF. The DNA of the CDR3 is TGTGCCAGCAGTTCAGGGCCCCGGGGCAGGGGGTCTGGCTACACCTTC.

The table lists this clone with a few counts. CDR3 nucleotides: TGTGCCAGCAGTTTACTAGATGAGCAGTTCTTC. Its protein is CASSLLDEQFF. The chain is built from TRBV6-6 and TRBJ2-1; tentatively, D is TRBD2 (5 bases). CDR1 is MNHNY and CDR2 is SVGAGI in the germline V gene (reference sequence). Trimming shortened V by 4 bases and J by 8 bases, and 6 bases separated the two germline ends. This CDR3 has 11 residues.

This clone was seen a single time. The chain recombines TRBV7-9 with TRBJ2-3; TRBD2 agrees at 7 bases. Unmatched junction bases numbered 7, after V lost 5 bases and J lost 2 bases. This CDR3 contains 15 residues. Germline V CDR1 and CDR2: SEHNR, FQNEAQ (reference sequence). The CDR3 loop is CASSAGVGHTDTQYF. CDR3 bases: TGTGCCAGCAGCGCGGGGGTTGGGCACACAGATACGCAGTATTTT.

The V and J genes are TRBV6-5 and TRBJ1-2; maybe TRBD1 (5 bases). From germline, CDR1 is MNHEY and CDR2 SVGAGI. V lost 10 bases and J lost 6, with 9 bases in between. CDR3 length equals 10 residues. The CDR3 DNA sequence: TGTGCCACCGGACAAGATGGCTACACCTTC. Translating it yields CATGQDGYTF.

V usage is TRBV2 and J usage is TRBJ2-7; D is possibly TRBD2 (6 bases). CDR3 size: 12 residues. V lost 7 bases and J lost 1, with 8 bases in between. CDR1 is SNHLY, CDR2 FYNNEI, per germline. CDR3 nucleotide sequence: TGTGCCAGCATTGGGGGGTCCTACGAGCAGTACTTC. It codes for CASIGGSYEQYF.

This clone occurred once. The chain uses TRBV6-5 and TRBJ2-7; no firm D call. The ends were cut back, 6 bases at V and 0 bases at J, with 12 bases in the middle. The CDR3 consists of 14 residues. CDR1 MNHEY and CDR2 SVGAGI come from the germline V gene. The CDR3 loop is CASRRTVSSYEQYF. CDR3 DNA sequence: TGTGCCAGCAGGAGAACAGTTTCCTCCTACGAGCAGTACTTC.

The genes are TRBV5-1 and TRBJ2-7, with D possibly matching TRBD1 (6 bases). Germline-derived CDR1 and CDR2 are SGHRS and YFSETQ. There are 15 residues in the CDR3. V was pared by 4 bases and J by 2 bases, with 16 bases between. The CDR3, as DNA: TGCGCCAGCAGCCCAACGGGACAAGGGACCTACGAGCAGTACTTC. This gives the protein CASSPTGQGTYEQYF.

V and J are TRBV6-1 and TRBJ1-2; D might be TRBD1 (5 bases). Germline V gene data show CDR1 as MNHNS and CDR2 as SASEGT. This CDR3 is built from 11 residues. The V end was cut by 4 bases, the J end by 8 bases, with 8 bases between. The CDR3 spells CASSGGGGYTF. The CDR3 DNA reads TGTGCCAGCAGTGGCGGGGGAGGCTACACCTTC.

This chain uses TRBV4-2 with TRBJ2-5, with TRBD2 identical over 11 bases. The CDR3 has 17 residues. Germline-derived CDR1 and CDR2 are LGHNA and YNFKEQ. With 4 bases clipped from V and 7 bases from J, the junction kept 14 bases outside the gene matches. Here the CDR3 DNA reads TGTGCCAGCAGCCCGCAGGAGGGCGGGACTAGCGGAGCGACCCAGTACTTC. This encodes CASSPQEGGTSGATQYF.

The chain links TRBV6-1 to TRBJ1-1, with a tentative D call TRBD1 (6 bases). From germline, CDR1 is MNHNS and CDR2 SASEGT. The V end was cut by 3 bases, the J end by 6 bases, with 14 bases between. The length of the CDR3 is 14 residues. For the CDR3, the DNA is TGTGCCAGCAGTGATTCTTACAGGGTGGCTGAAGCTTTCTTT. Translating gives CASSDSYRVAEAFF.

The CDR3 sequence: CASSLETGGEQYV. The CDR3 bases are TGTGCCAGCAGTTTAGAGACAGGAGGCGAGCAGTACGTC. This chain uses TRBV28 with TRBJ2-7; perhaps TRBD1 as D (6 bases). Germline V gene data show CDR1 as MDHEN and CDR2 as SYDVKM. The CDR3 is 13 residues long. The ends were cut back, 2 bases at V and 6 bases at J, with 11 bases in the middle.

This chain links TRBV11-2 with TRBJ1-1, with TRBD1 matching over 10 bases. Germline V CDR1 and CDR2: SGHAT, FQNNGV. The ends lost 4 bases at V and 2 bases at J; junction bases unmatched: 7. The CDR3 has 16 residues. The CDR3 here is CASSYGQGGPNTEAFF. Written as DNA, the CDR3 is TGTGCCAGCAGCTACGGACAGGGGGGCCCTAACACTGAAGCTTTCTTT.

The rearrangement uses TRBV2 and TRBJ2-5; 11 bases agree with TRBD2. Trimming removed 6 bases from V and 1 base from J; junction bases left unmatched: 10. Germline V gives CDR1 SNHLY, CDR2 FYNNEI. The CDR3 length is 17 residues. The CDR3 nucleotides read TGTGCCAGCAGCCTGACCCTTAGCGGGGGGGCCCAAGAGACCCAGTACTTC. It yields the protein CASSLTLSGGAQETQYF.